The sequence of this T cell receptor (beta chain) was determined in a study of blood T cell repertoires in COVID-19 (dated by TCRdb to 2020 to 2022). With regard to the full study: The collaborator samples originated in the United States, Italy and Spain and spanned the acute and convalescent phases of COVID-19. The material from the prospective study consisted of cDNA or gDNA derived from T cells, B-cell-depleted T cells, or PBMCs. Subjects who had been exposed to COVID-19, were actively infected with it, or had recovered from it provided the deeply sampled blood TCRbeta repertoires that made up the dataset. The repertoires were released in a freely available public database meant as a resource for research on the immune response to SARS-CoV-2. Samples were obtained from the ongoing ImmuneRACE study (first 160 participants) and from some 1,300 subjects provided by 6 global collaborators. Nearly every sample came with metadata listing a de-identified subject ID, COVID-19 status, age in years and sex. Where HLA class I and class II types were available, the types were taken from metadata supplied by the sample provider, not from assay-based typing.

From cysteine to phenylalanine, the CDR3 is 13 amino acids long. The only DNA kept is the CDR3, 39 bases in frame from the first base. In the germline V gene, CDR1 corresponds to MNHEY and CDR2 to SVGAGI. V loses 5 bases, J loses 1 base, and the germline ends lie 8 bases apart. The collaborating institutions used their own protocols to collect whole blood in K2EDTA tubes. Collaborator samples were shipped for TCRbeta analysis as frozen whole blood, isolated PBMCs, or DNA extracted from either sample type. About this clone: Its antigen specificity is not known. Base qualities are missing; no much larger clone stands one base away.

On the study overall, not on this receptor specifically: The amount of clinical and demographic metadata varied by source and participant and was provided uncurated.

TCRbeta CDR3 regions were amplified from genomic DNA using the immunoSEQ Assay, a bias-controlled multiplex PCR. The study's own analysis went as follows. Within the assay, amplification of reference gene primers was used to estimate how many nucleated cells each sample contained. Sequence reads were collapsed and filtered to measure the absolute abundance of every unique TCRbeta CDR3 rearrangement. For each sample, productive Simpson clonality was calculated as the square root of Simpson's diversity index across productive rearrangements. Held by TCRdb, this immuneACCESS table contains in-frame sequences only and omits some clones. Under half of the omission traces to an unresolved V gene where checked; the cause of the rest is unknown. The V and J calls and the clone size are those of that table, but D and trimming were determined from the DNA. This sample has under 200,000 clones in its table, and about 80% of those were observed once. 6% to 7.5% of the sample comes from the top ten.

The chain is made from TRBV6-5 and TRBJ1-1; no D gene call is confident. The TCR was taken from a man between 65 and 85 years old with active or convalescent COVID-19. The sample taken for sequencing was peripheral blood. The DNA sequence is as follows: TGTGCCAGCAGTCTAAAGTCGAACACTGAAGCTTTCTTT. This translates into CASSLKSNTEAFF.